This passage covers 7 T cell receptor beta chains from one sample sequenced in a study of Graves' ophthalmopathy and Graves' hyperthyroidism. RNA transcripts provided the template for amplifying TCR beta CDR3 regions. HTBI primers were used in a first-round RT-PCR, which preceded a second-round multiplex PCR. From the multiplex PCR reads, TCRdb called clonotypes with MiXCR, one entry per CDR3 protein. The sample consists of 1 million to 1.3 million distinct CDR3 sequences, roughly two fifths of them appearing once. Sequenced material: peripheral blood or thyroid tissue (not recorded which). These receptors originate from an adult man with Graves' hyperthyroidism.

The chain joins TRBV29-1 to TRBJ1-3; the D is unclear. The CDR3 spans 13 residues. The germline V gene has CDR1 SQVTM and CDR2 ANQGSEA. The CDR3: CSYIGPRGNTIYF. The CDR3 coding sequence is TGCAGTTACATCGGTCCTCGGGGAAACACCATATATTTT.

The rearrangement uses TRBV6-6 and TRBJ2-7; D gene unclear. Per germline, CDR1 MNHNY and CDR2 SVGAGI (reference sequence). V lost 0 bases to trimming and J lost 7 bases, with 16 bases between them. This CDR3 is 15 amino acids long. CDR3 in amino acids: CASSYSGSPVGEQYF. The CDR3 bases are TGTGCCAGCAGTTACTCGGGGTCCCCGGTGGGGGAGCAGTACTTC.

Notes on this clonotype: One end of the junction varies from germline; a read error may be responsible. CDR3 sequence: CAGSKTKSSYEQYF. CDR3 bases: TGTGCCGGTAGTAAAACGAAGAGCAGCTACGAGCAGTACTTC. This chain links TRBV19 with TRBJ2-7, with no clear D. The CDR3 has 14 amino acids. Germline CDR1 and CDR2: LNHDA and SQIVND (reference sequence).

This clonotype was recorded only once. The chain employs TRBV25-1 and TRBJ1-1, with D maybe TRBD1 (6 bases). In germline, CDR1 is MGHDK, CDR2 SYGVNS. The length of the CDR3 is 14 residues. Trimming cost V 8 bases and J 0 bases, with 13 bases left between them. The CDR3 loop is CASVAGALNTEAFF. In DNA form, the CDR3 reads TGTGCCAGCGTGGCAGGGGCTCTGAACACTGAAGCTTTCTTT. Variable domain in full (rest from reference TRBV25-1 and TRBJ1-1): EADIYQTPRYLVIGTGKKITLECSQTMGHDKMYWYQQDPGMELHLIHYSYGVNSTEKGDLSSESTVSRIRTEHFPLTLESARPSHTSQYLCASVAGALNTEAFFGQGTRLTVV.

J is TRBJ2-7 and V is TRBV25-1; 8 bases line up with TRBD1. Germline V CDR1 and CDR2: MGHDK, SYGVNS. The ends lost 6 bases at V and 2 bases at J; junction bases unmatched: 15. The CDR3 sequence is 17 residues long. In DNA, the CDR3 is TGTGCCAGCAGCGTACTTACTCCCGGGACAGGCACCTACGAGCAGTACTTC. Encoded protein: CASSVLTPGTGTYEQYF.

The chain has TRBV10-3 and TRBJ2-7; 12 nucleotides line up with TRBD2. V was pared by 10 bases and J by 0 bases, with 10 bases of the junction left unmatched. The germline gives CDR1 ENHRY, CDR2 SYGVKD. This CDR3 has 16 amino acids. CDR3 protein: CASKTSGGRSSYEQYF. In DNA form, the CDR3 reads TGTGCCAGCAAAACTAGCGGGGGGAGGAGCTCCTACGAGCAGTACTTC.

Concerning this clonotype: A read error is possible here, since a much larger clone lies one base away. This rearrangement joins TRBV7-9 to TRBJ2-7; D not resolved. CDR1 and CDR2 from the germline V gene are SEHNR and FQNEAQ (reference sequence). Trimming left V 6 bases short and J 7 bases short, with 16 bases between. The CDR3 runs 13 residues. The CDR3 is CASSSQASNEQYF. The CDR3 nucleotides read TGTGCCAGCAGTTCCCAGGCTTCCAATGAGCAGTACTTC.